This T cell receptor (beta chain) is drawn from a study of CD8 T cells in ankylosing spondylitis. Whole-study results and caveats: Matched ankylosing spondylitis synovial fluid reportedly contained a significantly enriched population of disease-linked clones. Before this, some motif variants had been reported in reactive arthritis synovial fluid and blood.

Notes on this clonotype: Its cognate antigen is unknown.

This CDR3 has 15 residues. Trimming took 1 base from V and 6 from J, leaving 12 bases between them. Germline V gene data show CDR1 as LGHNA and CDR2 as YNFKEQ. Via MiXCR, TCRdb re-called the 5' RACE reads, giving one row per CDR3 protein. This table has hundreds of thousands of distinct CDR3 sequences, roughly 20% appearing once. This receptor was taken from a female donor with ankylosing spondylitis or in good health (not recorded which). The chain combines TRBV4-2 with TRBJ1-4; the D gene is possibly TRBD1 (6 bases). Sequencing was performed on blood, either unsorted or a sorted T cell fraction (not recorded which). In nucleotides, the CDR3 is TGTGCCAGCAGCCAAGCAGGGGAAATCTATGAAAAACTGTTTTTT. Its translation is CASSQAGEIYEKLFF.